One T cell receptor beta chain is described in this entry. No antigen is known for it. This specimen includes other DNA sequences encoding the same CDR3. These data originate in a study of circulating and synovial CD4+ cells in juvenile arthritis. The method was immunoSEQ multiplex PCR; TCRdb's version includes in-frame clones alone and lacks a portion of them. Among about 33,000 clones, about 95% were seen once, and the ten largest hold approximately 0.16%. Samples derive from patients with active juvenile idiopathic arthritis. Whole-study findings and limits: These blood cells shared more CDR3 sequences with synovium than bulk blood.

The clonotype comes from a human donor with juvenile idiopathic arthritis. Source material: CD4+ T cells from blood.

DNA for the CDR3: TGTGCCTGGAGCCAAGGGGTAGGGAATAATTCACCCCTCCACTTT. Its protein is CAWSQGVGNNSPLHF. This chain links TRBV30 with TRBJ1-6; D may be TRBD1 (5 bases). V lost 3 bases to trimming and J lost 5 bases, with 14 bases between them. The CDR3 totals 15 residues. Germline loops: CDR1 GTSNPN, CDR2 SVGIG (reference sequence).